This passage covers 13 T cell receptor beta chains from one sample sequenced in a study of cytomegalovirus exposure and HLA in healthy donors. 60 Vbeta and 13 Jbeta primers were used in PCR. Sequencing used immunoSEQ multiplex PCR; TCRdb keeps in-frame clones, though not all of them. In the table there are roughly 100,000 clones, approximately 66% of which are singletons. The sequencing sample was made of PBMCs. The receptors were gathered from a woman in her forties or fifties in good health and CMV-seronegative.

The chain is built from TRBV7-8 and TRBJ2-7; maybe TRBD1 (5 bases). The CDR3 consists of 16 residues. Germline CDR1 reads SGHVS; CDR2 reads FQNEAQ. Trimming removed 2 bases at V and 4 bases at J, with 18 bases between. CDR3 bases: TGTGCCAGCAGCTTATCCCTCGGTCAGGGTGGATACGAGCAGTACTTC. Its protein is CASSLSLGQGGYEQYF.

CDR3 protein: CASSGTDYEQYF. CDR3 coding DNA: TGCGCCAGCAGCGGGACAGATTACGAGCAGTACTTC. The rearrangement uses TRBV5-1 and TRBJ2-7, with 7 bases lining up with TRBD1. The J segment lost 4 bases and the V segment lost 4 bases, leaving 2 bases of the junction unmatched. CDR3 length: 12 residues. In germline, CDR1 is SGHRS, CDR2 YFSETQ.

V usage is TRBV5-4 and J usage is TRBJ2-7; 8 bases map to TRBD2. Trimming took 0 bases from V and 6 from J; bases not matched to a gene: 11. CDR1 is SGHNT and CDR2 is YYREEE in the germline V gene (reference sequence). The CDR3 extends over 16 amino acids. CDR3 nucleotide sequence: TGTGCCAGCAGCTTGGCCTCCGGGACTAGTAGTTTCGAGCAGTACTTC. It is translated as CASSLASGTSSFEQYF.

In the case of this clone: The junction departs from germline at one end; a sequencing error may be responsible. This chain joins TRBV7-7 and TRBJ1-4, with 9 bases aligning to TRBD1. CDR3 length: 18 residues. Germline assignment: CDR1 SSHAT and CDR2 FNYEAQ (reference sequence). In DNA, the CDR3 is TGTGCTAGCAGCTTAGAAATTGGAGTAGGGACAGGGAAAGAAAAACTGTTTTTT. As protein: CASSLEIGVGTGKEKLFF.

This chain connects TRBV6-1 to TRBJ2-7, with D unresolved. The CDR3 is 12 residues long. Germline-derived CDR1 and CDR2 are MNHNS and SASEGT. V was pared by 7 bases and J by 3 bases, with 10 bases between. DNA for the CDR3: TGTGCCAGCAATCTAGTCTTCTACGAGCAGTACTTC. It is translated as CASNLVFYEQYF.

The chain combines TRBV27 with TRBJ1-2, with D perhaps TRBD1 (6 bases). The CDR3 spans 16 residues. Germline CDR1 and CDR2: MNHEY and SMNVEV (reference sequence). V was cut by 3 bases and J by 6 bases, with 20 bases left in between. The CDR3 protein is CASSFYPSGGDDGYTF. CDR3 sequence (DNA): TGTGCCAGCAGTTTCTACCCATCGGGGGGCGACGATGGCTACACCTTC.

The chain links TRBV13 to TRBJ2-1; TRBD2 is a possible D gene (6 bases). CDR1 and CDR2 from the germline V gene are PRHDT and FYEKMQ (reference sequence). The CDR3 sequence is 12 residues long. Trimming removed 1 base from V and 15 bases from J, with 13 bases in between. The CDR3 nucleotides are TGTGCCAGCAGCTTAGCGCCCGCGGGGCCGTTCTTC. Translating gives CASSLAPAGPFF.

The chain couples TRBV7-2 to TRBJ2-7, with D perhaps TRBD2 (5 bases). V lost 2 bases and J 3 bases, leaving 11 bases between the germline ends. Germline CDR1 and CDR2: SGHTA and FQGNSA. The CDR3 is 14 amino acids. CDR3 sequence: CASSLSYEGYEQYF. The CDR3 DNA is TGTGCCAGCAGCTTATCATATGAGGGCTACGAGCAGTACTTC. Full variable domain (remainder filled in from reference TRBV7-2 and TRBJ2-7): GAGVSQSPSNKVTEKGKDVELRCDPISGHTALYWYRQSLGQGLEFLIYFQGNSAPDKSGLPSDRFSAERTGGSVSTLTIQRTQQEDSAVYLCASSLSYEGYEQYFGPGTRLTVT.

V usage is TRBV18 and J usage is TRBJ2-7, with a possible D match to TRBD1 (5 bases). The CDR3 runs to 13 residues. Germline lookup yields CDR1 KGHSH and CDR2 LQKENI. Deletions cut 6 bases from V and 3 bases from J, with 12 bases between. The CDR3 nucleotides read TGTGCCAGCTCGGACCTAGGGGACTACGAGCAGTACTTC. Its protein product is CASSDLGDYEQYF. Using reference TRBV18 and TRBJ2-7 for the parts outside the CDR3, the full variable domain is NAGVMQNPRHLVRRRGQEARLRCSPMKGHSHVYWYRQLPEEGLKFMVYLQKENIIDESGMPKERFSAEFPKEGPSILRIQQVVRGDSAAYFCASSDLGDYEQYFGPGTRLTVT.

This clone was detected only a few times. This sequence joins TRBV25-1 and TRBJ2-5, with a weak D call TRBD2 (5 bases). CDR1 and CDR2 (germline): MGHDK, SYGVNS. Trimming left V 0 bases short and J 1 base short, with 12 bases between. There are 16 residues in the CDR3. CDR3 sequence (DNA): TGTGCCAGCAGTGAATACATAGGGAGATCCCAAGAGACCCAGTACTTC. Translation gives CASSEYIGRSQETQYF.

By sample share, this clone is medium-sized (0.01 to 0.1%). The chain recombines TRBV5-1 with TRBJ2-7; 12 nucleotides agree with TRBD2. The CDR3 has 14 residues. CDR1 and CDR2 from the germline V gene are SGHRS and YFSETQ. With V trimmed by 5 bases and J by 5 bases, 5 bases remained unmatched. The CDR3 reads CASRWTSGVDEQYF. The CDR3 coding sequence is TGCGCCAGCAGATGGACTAGCGGGGTAGACGAGCAGTACTTC.

This clone was observed a few times. This sequence joins TRBV13 and TRBJ2-2; 9 nucleotides align to TRBD2. The CDR3 has 18 residues. Germline V gene lookup returns CDR1 PRHDT and CDR2 FYEKMQ (reference sequence). The trim removed 3 bases at V and 3 bases at J, leaving 11 bases unmatched. This CDR3 reads CASSFTIAGEWDTGELFF. For the CDR3, the DNA is TGTGCCAGCAGCTTCACGATAGCGGGAGAATGGGACACCGGGGAGCTGTTTTTT.

The chain joins TRBV7-9 to TRBJ1-3; the D gene is possibly TRBD1 (6 bases). Per germline, CDR1 SEHNR and CDR2 FQNEAQ (reference sequence). This CDR3 spans 15 amino acids. Deletions cut 5 bases from V and 0 bases from J, with 11 bases between. The CDR3 DNA reads TGTGCCAGCAGCCCACAACAGGGCTCTGGAAACACCATATATTTT. Translated: CASSPQQGSGNTIYF.